These 8 T cell receptor beta chains share one sample of origin, sequenced in a study of CD8+CD57+ T cells in acquired aplastic anemia. Genomic DNA provided the template from which TCR beta VDJ and CDR3 profiles were obtained. TCRdb reanalysed the reads using MiXCR and keeps one entry per CDR3 protein. Of approximately 170,000 distinct CDR3 sequences listed, approximately 50% are singletons. Material for sequencing was sorted CD4+, CD8+, or CD8+CD57+ T cells (not recorded which) from PBMCs. The receptor set was obtained from a human donor in good health, serving as a control.

V usage is TRBV10-3 and J usage is TRBJ1-1; tentatively, D is TRBD1 (6 bases). Germline V gene data show CDR1 as ENHRY and CDR2 as SYGVKD. This CDR3 is 14 amino acids long. Trimming shortened V by 6 bases and J by 1 base, and 12 bases separated the two germline ends. CDR3 in DNA: TGTGCCATCAGCTCGGACAGTTCGAACACTGAAGCTTTCTTT. Amino acid sequence: CAISSDSSNTEAFF.

This clonotype showed up many times. The V gene is TRBV20-1, the J gene TRBJ2-1, with a weak D call TRBD1 (6 bases). Trimming pared 3 bases from V and 6 bases from J, leaving 15 bases between. The V gene's germline CDR1 is DFQATT and CDR2 SNEGSKA (reference sequence). CDR3 size: 14 residues. CDR3 region: CSASLALQGNEQFF. Written as DNA, the CDR3 is TGCAGTGCTAGTCTGGCCCTACAGGGCAATGAGCAGTTCTTC.

V is TRBV30 and J is TRBJ1-5; D is possibly TRBD1 (5 bases). V lost 2 bases and J lost 7, with 18 bases in between. The germline V gene encodes CDR1 GTSNPN and CDR2 SVGIG (reference sequence). The CDR3 has 15 amino acids. This chain's CDR3 is CAWSFGGQFQQPQHF. CDR3 nucleotide sequence: TGTGCCTGGAGTTTCGGGGGTCAATTTCAGCAGCCCCAGCATTTT.

The chain recombines TRBV11-3 with TRBJ2-5, with D unclear. Germline CDR1 SGHNT, CDR2 YENEEA. CDR3 length: 15 residues. V was cut by 1 base and J by 5 bases, with 14 bases left in between. CDR3 coding DNA: TGTGCCAGCAGCTTAGGGGAATACACCGGGGAGACCCAGTACTTC. Translated: CASSLGEYTGETQYF.

The chain joins TRBV4-2 to TRBJ1-1; 7 bases agree with TRBD1. CDR3 length: 18 amino acids. The germline V gene encodes CDR1 LGHNA and CDR2 YNFKEQ. Trimming took 1 base from V and 0 from J; bases not matched to a gene: 11. CDR3 bases: TGTGCCAGCAGCCAAGTGACAGGGCGTCCCCAAATGAACACTGAAGCTTTCTTT. It encodes CASSQVTGRPQMNTEAFF.

This clonotype was seen once. The chain carries TRBV7-2 and TRBJ2-3; 8 bases map to TRBD2. Trimming removed 3 bases from V and 4 bases from J; junction bases left unmatched: 3. Germline V lookup: CDR1 SGHTA, CDR2 FQGNSA. The length of the CDR3 is 14 residues. The CDR3 here is CASSFGGRPDTQYF. CDR3 bases: TGTGCCAGCAGCTTCGGCGGGAGGCCAGATACGCAGTATTTT.

This clonotype was counted between two and nine times. The genes are TRBV7-8 and TRBJ2-1; 12 nucleotides line up with TRBD2. J lost 2 bases, V lost 1 base, and 3 bases had no gene match. Germline CDR1 SGHVS, CDR2 FQNEAQ. The CDR3 length is 17 residues. The CDR3 here is CASSLVASGGAYNEQFF. The CDR3 nucleotides are TGTGCCAGCAGCTTAGTGGCTAGCGGGGGGGCCTACAATGAGCAGTTCTTC.

The V gene is TRBV2, the J gene TRBJ2-4, with TRBD1 matching over 10 bases. The junction had 2 bases not matched to a gene; V was cut back by 0 bases and J by 6 bases. The length of the CDR3 is 15 residues. The germline V gene encodes CDR1 SNHLY and CDR2 FYNNEI. The CDR3 sequence is CASSEAGQGRNIQYF. The DNA for the CDR3 is TGTGCCAGCAGTGAAGCGGGACAGGGGAGAAACATTCAGTACTTC.